The rows below give T cell receptor beta chains drawn from one sample of a study of T-cell reconstitution after alpha-beta-depleted transplantation in children. TCRdb fed the PCR reads into MiXCR, producing one record per CDR3 protein. The sample yields fewer than 250,000 distinct CDR3 sequences, approximately 8% seen once. This material consisted of PBMCs, mostly from graft donor cells, taken 180 days after TCRalphabeta/CD19-depleted stem cell transplant. These receptors all come from a male patient younger than 18 who had a stem cell transplant for acute lymphoblastic leukemia, so the T cells may come from the graft donor. The CDR3 runs from the conserved cysteine through the conserved F or W. Each record gives: D gene, J gene, CDR3 length, V gene, clone size, CDR3 DNA, CDR3 protein. D genes are given only for firm matches. The size field is filled for only some rows; it gives once, few, many or a size class.

D gene: TRBD2; J gene: TRBJ2-3; CDR3 length: 15; V gene: TRBV7-8; clone size: many; CDR3 DNA: TGTGCCAGCAGCTTAGTGGGGGGGATAAAGGGTACGCAGTATTTT; CDR3 protein: CASSLVGGIKGTQYF
D gene: .; J gene: TRBJ2-5; CDR3 length: 15; V gene: TRBV2; clone size: many; CDR3 DNA: TGTGCCAGCAGTGAAGCCGCCCTAAGGGAAGAGACCCAGTACTTC; CDR3 protein: CASSEAALREETQYF
D gene: TRBD1; J gene: TRBJ1-1; CDR3 length: 14; V gene: TRBV4-1; clone size: many; CDR3 DNA: TGCGCCAGCAGCCACTTCGACAGGGACACTGAAGCTTTCTTT; CDR3 protein: CASSHFDRDTEAFF
D gene: .; J gene: TRBJ2-1; CDR3 length: 11; V gene: TRBV27; clone size: .; CDR3 DNA: TGTGCCAGCACCTGGGGCCATGAGCAGTTCTTC; CDR3 protein: CASTWGHEQFF
D gene: TRBD1; J gene: TRBJ2-7; CDR3 length: 16; V gene: TRBV5-1; clone size: .; CDR3 DNA: TGCGCCAGCAGCGCGACAGGGATTGGGAGCGCCTACGAGCAGTACTTC; CDR3 protein: CASSATGIGSAYEQYF
D gene: .; J gene: TRBJ2-1; CDR3 length: 16; V gene: TRBV24-1; clone size: many; CDR3 DNA: TGTGCCACCAGTGATGCAGACACCCCCTCCTACAATGAGCAGTTCTTC; CDR3 protein: CATSDADTPSYNEQFF
D gene: .; J gene: TRBJ1-1; CDR3 length: 13; V gene: TRBV7-9; clone size: few; CDR3 DNA: TGTGCCAGCAGCCCCCTCGGGACGGTTGAAGCTTTCTTT; CDR3 protein: CASSPLGTVEAFF
D gene: .; J gene: TRBJ1-4; CDR3 length: 14; V gene: TRBV20-1; clone size: few; CDR3 DNA: TGCAGTGCTCCGTCAAGGGGGATGGGTGAAAAACTGTTTTTT; CDR3 protein: CSAPSRGMGEKLFF
D gene: .; J gene: TRBJ2-1; CDR3 length: 15; V gene: TRBV18; clone size: many; CDR3 DNA: TGTGCCAGCTCACCTTCACAGGGACCATACAATGAGCAGTTCTTC; CDR3 protein: CASSPSQGPYNEQFF
D gene: .; J gene: TRBJ2-6; CDR3 length: 16; V gene: TRBV7-9; clone size: few; CDR3 DNA: TGTGCCAGCAGCTTAGCACAGTCCTCTGGGGCCAACGTCCTGACTTTC; CDR3 protein: CASSLAQSSGANVLTF
D gene: .; J gene: TRBJ1-5; CDR3 length: 14; V gene: TRBV25-1; clone size: many; CDR3 DNA: TGTGCCAGCAGCCCAGTTTATAGCAATCAGCCCCAGCATTTT; CDR3 protein: CASSPVYSNQPQHF
D gene: .; J gene: TRBJ1-2; CDR3 length: 13; V gene: TRBV7-9; clone size: many; CDR3 DNA: TGTGCCAGCAGCTCCTCAGGGGTTTATGGCTACACCTTC; CDR3 protein: CASSSSGVYGYTF
D gene: .; J gene: TRBJ1-5; CDR3 length: 14; V gene: TRBV24-1; clone size: many; CDR3 DNA: TGTGCCACCAGTGATAGGGGTAGCAATCAGCCCCAGCATTTT; CDR3 protein: CATSDRGSNQPQHF
D gene: .; J gene: TRBJ1-5; CDR3 length: 16; V gene: TRBV28; clone size: many; CDR3 DNA: TGTGCCAGCAGTCCCAGAGACAGTCATGTGAATCAGCCCCAGCATTTT; CDR3 protein: CASSPRDSHVNQPQHF
D gene: TRBD1; J gene: TRBJ1-5; CDR3 length: 14; V gene: TRBV19; clone size: many; CDR3 DNA: TGTGCCAGTAGGGGACAGGGGACGAATCAGCCCCAGCATTTT; CDR3 protein: CASRGQGTNQPQHF
D gene: .; J gene: TRBJ1-5; CDR3 length: 13; V gene: TRBV5-4; clone size: many; CDR3 DNA: TGTGCCAGCAGCCCTGAGGGGGATCAGCCCCAGCATTTT; CDR3 protein: CASSPEGDQPQHF
D gene: TRBD1; J gene: TRBJ2-5; CDR3 length: 15; V gene: TRBV14; clone size: many; CDR3 DNA: TGTGCCAGCAGCCAAAGGGACAGGGCTTTGGAGACCCAGTACTTC; CDR3 protein: CASSQRDRALETQYF
D gene: .; J gene: TRBJ2-7; CDR3 length: 15; V gene: TRBV9; clone size: many; CDR3 DNA: TGTGCCAGCAGCGTAGCGGGAGTCCTCACCTACGAGCAGTACTTC; CDR3 protein: CASSVAGVLTYEQYF
D gene: .; J gene: TRBJ2-7; CDR3 length: 12; V gene: TRBV6-6; clone size: .; CDR3 DNA: TGTGCCAGCATGGGGTTGGCCTACGAGCAGTACTTC; CDR3 protein: CASMGLAYEQYF
D gene: .; J gene: TRBJ2-3; CDR3 length: 13; V gene: TRBV29-1; clone size: few; CDR3 DNA: TGCAGCGTTGTACAGGGAGCGACAGATACGCAGTATTTT; CDR3 protein: CSVVQGATDTQYF
D gene: TRBD2; J gene: TRBJ2-1; CDR3 length: 16; V gene: TRBV14; clone size: many; CDR3 DNA: TGTGCCAGCAGCCCACGAGGGGGACTAGCGTCCAATGAGCAGTTCTTC; CDR3 protein: CASSPRGGLASNEQFF
D gene: .; J gene: TRBJ2-1; CDR3 length: 16; V gene: TRBV9; clone size: many; CDR3 DNA: TGTGCCAGCAGCGTAGCGAAGGGGGGGACAATCAATGAGCAGTTCTTC; CDR3 protein: CASSVAKGGTINEQFF